These 13 T cell receptor beta chains were sequenced from one sample in a study of T-cell reconstitution after alpha-beta-depleted transplantation in children. During its preparation, the TCRbeta library received unique molecular identifiers. TCRdb recomputed calls from the PCR reads with MiXCR, one row per CDR3 protein. The table has approximately 150,000 distinct CDR3 sequences, 8.8% seen once. The sample here was PBMCs, mostly from graft donor cells, taken 180 days after TCRalphabeta/CD19-depleted stem cell transplant. These receptors were obtained from a female patient under 10 years old who had a stem cell transplant for congenital amegakaryocytic thrombocytopenia, so the T cells may come from the graft donor.

In this sample, this clonotype turned up many times. J is TRBJ1-6 and V is TRBV7-9, with D uncertain. Trimming shortened V by 0 bases and J by 7 bases, and 10 bases separated the two germline ends. CDR1 and CDR2 from the germline V gene are SEHNR and FQNEAQ (reference sequence). This CDR3 is built from 15 residues. CDR3 DNA: TGTGCCAGCAGCTTAGCGGCAGGTGGGAATTCACCCCTCCACTTT. This translates into CASSLAAGGNSPLHF.

This clonotype has just a few counts. J is TRBJ2-7 and V is TRBV20-1, with 8 positions matching TRBD2. CDR1 is DFQATT and CDR2 is SNEGSKA in the germline V gene (reference sequence). CDR3 length: 13 residues. The J segment lost 3 bases and the V segment lost 4 bases, leaving 5 bases of the junction unmatched. CDR3 sequence (DNA): TGCAGTGCTAACCGGGGGGGACGCTACGAGCAGTACTTC. Its translation: CSANRGGRYEQYF.

This clonotype has a count of ten or more. The CDR3 DNA sequence: TGTGCCAGCAGCTCACTAGCGGGATGGGACTACGAGCAGTACTTC. Its translation is CASSSLAGWDYEQYF. V usage is TRBV7-9 and J usage is TRBJ2-7; 10 nucleotides line up with TRBD2. There are 15 residues in the CDR3. The germline V gene has CDR1 SEHNR and CDR2 FQNEAQ (reference sequence). Losses at the gene ends were 4 bases for V and 3 bases for J; bases not matched to a gene: 6.

This clonotype has a count of ten or more. J is TRBJ2-5 and V is TRBV29-1; D is possibly TRBD1 (5 bases). Germline V gives CDR1 SQVTM, CDR2 ANQGSEA. V gave up 4 bases and J gave up 2 bases, with 8 bases separating them. This CDR3 is built from 12 residues. CDR3 in DNA: TGCAGCGTTGTCAGGGTACAAGAGACCCAGTACTTC. Translated: CSVVRVQETQYF.

The chain couples TRBV24-1 to TRBJ2-1; possible D gene TRBD1, 7 bases. Deletions cut 3 bases from V and 0 bases from J, with 14 bases between. In germline, CDR1 is KGHDR, CDR2 SFDVKD. The CDR3 has 17 residues. The CDR3, as DNA: TGTGCCACCAGTGATCCCTCAGGGGGGCCCTCCTACAATGAGCAGTTCTTC. This encodes CATSDPSGGPSYNEQFF.

A note on this clonotype: At one of its ends the junction is not consistent with the germline gene, which may arise from a read error. The gene calls are TRBV2 and TRBJ2-7; TRBD1 agrees at 10 bases. This CDR3 contains 14 residues. The germline V gene has CDR1 SNHLY and CDR2 FYNNEI. The CDR3 sequence: CATKMTGGAYEHYF. In DNA, the CDR3 is TGTGCCACCAAAATGACAGGGGGCGCCTACGAGCATTACTTC.

This clonotype was detected a few times. In DNA, the CDR3 is TGTGCCAGCAGGTCGGGACTTTCCTACGAGCAGTACTTC. Amino acids: CASRSGLSYEQYF. The J gene is TRBJ2-7, the V gene TRBV28; possible D gene TRBD2, 6 bases. Trimming took 6 bases from V and 1 from J, leaving 10 bases between them. Germline lookup yields CDR1 MDHEN and CDR2 SYDVKM. This CDR3 region has 13 residues.

This clonotype turned up a few times. The gene calls are TRBV12-3 or TRBV12-4 and TRBJ2-3; D is uncertain. Trimming cost V 1 base and J 2 bases, with 7 bases left between them. The length of the CDR3 is 14 residues. The CDR3, as DNA: TGTGCCAGCAGTTTAGACGGTCTCACAGATACGCAGTATTTT. It translates to CASSLDGLTDTQYF.

In its sample, this clonotype was seen many times. The rearrangement joins TRBV30 to TRBJ1-6; D might be TRBD1 (5 bases). The CDR3 is 12 amino acids. Trimming removed 2 bases at V and 8 bases at J, with 7 bases between. CDR1 GTSNPN and CDR2 SVGIG come from the germline V gene (reference sequence). CDR3 sequence reads: CAWSTGDSPLHF. CDR3 nucleotides: TGTGCCTGGAGTACGGGGGATTCACCCCTCCACTTT.

This clonotype showed up just a few times. V usage is TRBV21-1 and J usage is TRBJ1-5; the table assigns TRBD1, which was not confirmed against the DNA. TRBV21-1 corresponds to a pseudogene. There are 15 residues in the CDR3. The CDR3 DNA reads as TGTGCCGGGGGCGATGCACAGGGGGGGAATCAGCCCCAGCATTTT. It codes for CAGGDAQGGNQPQHF.

The table lists this clonotype with a few counts. CDR3 region: CASSPTGVSYEQYF. CDR3 DNA: TGCGCCAGCAGCCCGACAGGGGTAAGCTACGAGCAGTACTTC. This rearrangement joins TRBV5-1 to TRBJ2-7; 8 bases line up with TRBD1. Germline assignment: CDR1 SGHRS and CDR2 YFSETQ. The CDR3 runs 14 residues. Unmatched junction bases numbered 6, after V lost 4 bases and J lost 3 bases.

This clonotype was observed many times. The chain carries TRBV7-9 and TRBJ2-1; D may be TRBD1 or TRBD2 (5 bases each). V was pared by 1 base and J by 0 bases, with 10 bases between. The CDR3 sequence is 16 residues long. Germline V lookup: CDR1 SEHNR, CDR2 FQNEAQ (reference sequence). CDR3 sequence: CASSLERGSSYNEQFF. DNA for the CDR3: TGTGCCAGCAGCTTAGAGAGGGGAAGCTCCTACAATGAGCAGTTCTTC.

This clonotype was picked up a small number of times. The chain is built from TRBV7-2 and TRBJ1-6, with a tentative D call TRBD1 (6 bases). The CDR3 loop spans 14 amino acids. Trimming removed 11 bases from V and 3 bases from J, with 14 bases in between. Germline V CDR1 and CDR2: SGHTA, FQGNSA. CDR3 protein: CALSTGNYNSPLHF. The CDR3, as DNA: TGTGCCCTAAGTACAGGGAACTATAATTCACCCCTCCACTTT.